This is a list of T cell receptor beta chains from one sample in a study of blood T cell repertoires in COVID-19. Profiled with immunoSEQ multiplex PCR; TCRdb holds only in-frame clones, not every one. The table lists around 180,000 clones, roughly 80% of them singletons, with roughly 17% in the top ten. The sample comprised peripheral blood. Source of these receptors: a man aged 55 to 70 with active or convalescent COVID-19. The CDR3 runs from the conserved cysteine through the conserved F or W. The D gene is left open where the match is weak. The size of a clone is reported for some rows only, either as once, few or many, or as a class for expanded clones.

V: TRBV7-6
J: TRBJ1-1
size: once
D: TRBD1
CDR3: CASSPQTGEAFF
DNA: TGTGCCAGCAGCCCTCAGACAGGGGAAGCTTTCTTT

V: TRBV29-1
J: TRBJ2-3
size: .
D: .
CDR3: CSVGRRDPTGPDTQYF
DNA: TGCAGCGTTGGTCGGCGGGATCCCACGGGCCCAGATACGCAGTATTTT

V: TRBV6-2/TRBV6-3
J: TRBJ1-1
size: .
D: .
CDR3: CASIPLRGIDTEAFF
DNA: TGTGCCAGCATCCCCCTACGGGGGATTGACACTGAAGCTTTCTTT

V: TRBV19
J: TRBJ1-1
size: .
D: .
CDR3: CASKRGMGDTEAFF
DNA: TGTGCCAGTAAGCGGGGTATGGGGGACACTGAAGCTTTCTTT

V: TRBV7-6
J: TRBJ2-1
size: .
D: TRBD2
CDR3: CASSLIGLAGYNEQFF
DNA: TGTGCCAGCAGCTTAATCGGACTAGCGGGGTACAATGAGCAGTTCTTC

V: TRBV6-1
J: TRBJ1-3
size: .
D: .
CDR3: CASSEQAAFSGNTIYF
DNA: TGTGCCAGCAGTGAACAGGCAGCCTTCTCTGGAAACACCATATATTTT

V: TRBV6-4
J: TRBJ2-5
size: .
D: TRBD2
CDR3: CASSRVAGGTQYF
DNA: TGTGCCAGCAGTCGAGTAGCGGGGGGGACCCAGTACTTC

V: TRBV5-1
J: TRBJ1-2
size: .
D: TRBD1
CDR3: CASSLDSRGSNYGYTF
DNA: TGCGCCAGCAGCTTGGATTCCAGGGGGTCTAACTATGGCTACACCTTC

V: TRBV2
J: TRBJ2-2
size: .
D: .
CDR3: CASSVLRTGELFF
DNA: TGTGCCAGCAGTGTACTCCGCACCGGGGAGCTGTTTTTT

V: TRBV7-2
J: TRBJ2-7
size: .
D: .
CDR3: CASSTYSEQYF
DNA: TGTGCCAGCAGCACCTATAGCGAGCAGTACTTC

V: TRBV20-1
J: TRBJ2-7
size: .
D: TRBD1
CDR3: CSATTGYEQYF
DNA: TGCAGTGCCACGACAGGGTACGAGCAGTACTTC

V: TRBV19
J: TRBJ1-5
size: .
D: TRBD1
CDR3: CASSSGQGGNQPQHF
DNA: TGTGCCAGTAGTAGCGGACAGGGAGGCAATCAGCCCCAGCATTTT

V: TRBV4-1
J: TRBJ2-5
size: .
D: TRBD1
CDR3: CASSQDPRGQEETQYF
DNA: TGCGCCAGCAGCCAAGATCCCCGGGGACAGGAGGAGACCCAGTACTTC

V: TRBV7-2
J: TRBJ2-7
size: .
D: TRBD2
CDR3: CASSSRTSYSSYEQYF
DNA: TGTGCCAGCAGCTCGCGGACTAGCTACTCCTCCTACGAGCAGTACTTC

V: TRBV7-8
J: TRBJ1-1
size: .
D: .
CDR3: CASSPLTANTEAFF
DNA: TGTGCCAGCAGCCCCTTGACAGCGAACACTGAAGCTTTCTTT

V: TRBV24-1
J: TRBJ1-5
size: .
D: TRBD1
CDR3: CATHPGQGSNQPQHF
DNA: TGTGCCACCCATCCGGGACAGGGGAGCAATCAGCCCCAGCATTTT

V: TRBV18
J: TRBJ1-1
size: .
D: .
CDR3: CASSSGVFAEAFF
DNA: TGTGCCAGCTCTTCGGGGGTGTTCGCTGAAGCTTTCTTT

V: TRBV5-4
J: TRBJ2-1
size: .
D: .
CDR3: CASSWRASDNEQFF
DNA: TGTGCCAGCAGCTGGCGGGCCTCCGACAATGAGCAGTTCTTC

V: TRBV15
J: TRBJ2-1
size: .
D: .
CDR3: CATSRSSNSYNEQFF
DNA: TGTGCCACCAGCAGAAGTAGCAACTCCTACAATGAGCAGTTCTTC

V: TRBV19
J: TRBJ2-6
size: .
D: TRBD1
CDR3: CATAQDRFSGANVLTF
DNA: TGTGCCACTGCGCAGGACAGGTTCTCTGGGGCCAACGTCCTGACTTTC

V: TRBV7-7
J: TRBJ2-3
size: .
D: TRBD1
CDR3: CASSPGQGGTDTQYF
DNA: TGTGCCAGCAGCCCAGGACAGGGTGGAACAGATACGCAGTATTTT

V: TRBV9
J: TRBJ2-5
size: .
D: TRBD1
CDR3: CASSVEGNRGLETQYF
DNA: TGTGCCAGCAGCGTAGAGGGTAACAGGGGGCTAGAGACCCAGTACTTC

V: TRBV19
J: TRBJ1-3
size: once
D: .
CDR3: CASSSRQGSGNTIYF
DNA: TGTGCCAGTAGTTCCCGCCAGGGCTCTGGAAACACCATATATTTT

V: TRBV27
J: TRBJ2-2
size: .
D: TRBD1
CDR3: CASSLLLTGGNTGELFF
DNA: TGTGCCAGCAGTTTATTGTTGACAGGGGGAAACACCGGGGAGCTGTTTTTT

V: TRBV18
J: TRBJ1-1
size: once
D: TRBD1
CDR3: CASSPNRGGTEAFF
DNA: TGTGCCAGCTCACCCAACAGGGGTGGGACTGAAGCTTTCTTT

V: TRBV6-1
J: TRBJ2-1
size: .
D: TRBD1
CDR3: CASSEGQGDGQFF
DNA: TGTGCCAGCAGTGAGGGCCAGGGGGACGGGCAGTTCTTC

V: TRBV7-8
J: TRBJ2-7
size: .
D: TRBD2
CDR3: CASRTRAGGPYEQYF
DNA: TGTGCCAGCAGGACGAGGGCGGGAGGGCCCTACGAGCAGTACTTC

V: TRBV18
J: TRBJ1-2
size: .
D: TRBD1
CDR3: CASSRTGGAFDGYTF
DNA: TGTGCCAGCTCTCGGACAGGGGGCGCGTTTGATGGCTACACCTTC

V: TRBV3-1/TRBV3-2
J: TRBJ2-1
size: .
D: .
CDR3: CASSRAGFFDEQFF
DNA: TGTGCCAGCAGTCGGGCGGGGTTTTTCGATGAGCAGTTCTTC

V: TRBV18
J: TRBJ2-7
size: .
D: .
CDR3: CASSPERGYEQYF
DNA: TGTGCCAGCTCACCGGAACGGGGCTACGAGCAGTACTTC

V: TRBV20-1
J: TRBJ2-1
size: .
D: TRBD2
CDR3: CSASIPLAGDYNEQFF
DNA: TGCAGTGCTAGTATCCCTCTAGCGGGAGACTACAATGAGCAGTTCTTC

V: TRBV11-2
J: TRBJ2-7
size: .
D: TRBD1
CDR3: CASSPNRGTGEQYF
DNA: TGTGCCAGCAGCCCAAACAGGGGTACGGGGGAGCAGTACTTC

V: TRBV5-6
J: TRBJ1-1
size: .
D: .
CDR3: CASSFISSNTEAFF
DNA: TGTGCCAGCAGCTTTATCAGTTCGAACACTGAAGCTTTCTTT

V: TRBV6-2/TRBV6-3
J: TRBJ1-3
size: .
D: .
CDR3: CASSFTPGDISGNTIYF
DNA: TGTGCCAGCAGTTTTACTCCGGGAGACATCTCTGGAAACACCATATATTTT

V: TRBV2
J: TRBJ2-7
size: .
D: .
CDR3: CASSGGRARSYEQYF
DNA: TGTGCCAGCAGTGGTGGCAGGGCTCGTTCCTACGAGCAGTACTTC

V: TRBV18
J: TRBJ2-7
size: few
D: TRBD1
CDR3: CASSPETGVYEQYF
DNA: TGTGCCAGCTCACCGGAGACAGGGGTCTACGAGCAGTACTTC

V: TRBV2
J: TRBJ2-5
size: .
D: .
CDR3: CASSEAGEETQYF
DNA: TGTGCCAGCAGTGAAGCAGGGGAAGAGACCCAGTACTTC

V: TRBV4-3
J: TRBJ2-2
size: .
D: TRBD1
CDR3: CASSRTGTGNTGELFF
DNA: TGCGCCAGCAGCCGTACCGGGACAGGGAACACCGGGGAGCTGTTTTTT

V: TRBV6-5
J: TRBJ2-3
size: .
D: TRBD1
CDR3: CASRDRGRTDTQYF
DNA: TGTGCCAGCCGGGACAGGGGAAGGACAGATACGCAGTATTTT

V: TRBV28
J: TRBJ2-7
size: .
D: TRBD1
CDR3: CASKGQGPYEQYF
DNA: TGTGCCAGCAAGGGACAGGGCCCCTACGAGCAGTACTTC